Below, 4 T cell receptor beta chains from the same sample are listed, as sequenced in a study of CD8+ T cells in alopecia areata. Following RNA extraction, reverse transcription yielded cDNA that acted as the sequencing template. Data came from immunoSEQ multiplex PCR; TCRdb stores just in-frame clones and leaves some out. The sample has 200,000 to 250,000 clones; about three fifths are singletons. Treatment specified: oral pan-JAK inhibitor, 5-10 mg twice daily. Sequencing used CD4+ T cells sorted from blood, obtained at week 4, from a patient treated with tofacitinib. The source is a human donor with alopecia areata.

The sample holds one count of this clone. The genes are TRBV10-3 and TRBJ1-2; 7 nucleotides line up with TRBD1. V gave up 10 bases and J gave up 2 bases; unmatched junction bases: 7. Germline-derived CDR1 and CDR2 are ENHRY and SYGVKD. CDR3 length: 13 amino acids. The CDR3 here is CATGQTLNYGYTF. CDR3 nucleotides: TGTGCCACGGGACAGACCCTCAACTATGGCTACACCTTC.

This chain connects TRBV6-6 to TRBJ2-2; D might be TRBD2 (6 bases). V was shortened by 6 bases and J by 1 base, with 9 bases between the two germline ends. Germline V gene data show CDR1 as MNHNY and CDR2 as SVGAGI (reference sequence). CDR3 length: 14 residues. The CDR3 DNA reads TGTGCCAGCAGGTCCGGGGGGAACACCGGGGAGCTGTTTTTT. This translates into CASRSGGNTGELFF.

In its sample, this clone was seen a few times. The CDR3 bases are TGCGCCAGCAGCCAATCAACCTCCTACGAGCAGTACTTC. It encodes CASSQSTSYEQYF. The chain is built from TRBV4-1 and TRBJ2-7, with unresolved D. The length of the CDR3 is 13 residues. The V gene lost 2 bases and the J gene lost 0 bases, with 5 bases spanning the gap. Germline CDR1 MGHRA, CDR2 YSYEKL.

V is TRBV5-1 and J is TRBJ2-7; D not certain. Trimming removed 4 bases at V and 5 bases at J, with 10 bases between. The CDR3 covers 12 residues. The germline CDR1 and CDR2 sequences are SGHRS and YFSETQ. CDR3 region: CASSPSANEQYF. The CDR3 DNA reads as TGCGCCAGCAGCCCCTCGGCCAACGAGCAGTACTTC.